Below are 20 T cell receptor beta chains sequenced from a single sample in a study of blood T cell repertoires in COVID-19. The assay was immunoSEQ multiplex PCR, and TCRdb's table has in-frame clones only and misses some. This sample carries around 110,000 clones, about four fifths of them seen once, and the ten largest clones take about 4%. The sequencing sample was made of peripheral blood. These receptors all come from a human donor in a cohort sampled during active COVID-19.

This CDR3 reads CASAGDWREKLFF. DNA of the CDR3: TGCGCCAGCGCGGGGGATTGGCGTGAAAAACTGTTTTTT. The chain employs TRBV5-1 and TRBJ1-4; possibly TRBD1 for D (5 bases). CDR3 length equals 13 residues. Germline lookup yields CDR1 SGHRS and CDR2 YFSETQ. The ends were cut back, 7 bases at V and 7 bases at J, with 14 bases in the middle.

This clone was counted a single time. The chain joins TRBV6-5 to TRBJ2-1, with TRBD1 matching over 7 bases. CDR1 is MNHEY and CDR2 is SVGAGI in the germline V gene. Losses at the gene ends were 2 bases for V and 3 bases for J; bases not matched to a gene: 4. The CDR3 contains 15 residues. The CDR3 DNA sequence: TGTGCCAGCAGTTACCCGACAGGGAGCTACAATGAGCAGTTCTTC. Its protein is CASSYPTGSYNEQFF.

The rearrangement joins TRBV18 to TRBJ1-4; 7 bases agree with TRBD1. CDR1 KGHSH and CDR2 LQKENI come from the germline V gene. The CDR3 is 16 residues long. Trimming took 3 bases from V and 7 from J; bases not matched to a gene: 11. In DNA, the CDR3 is TGTGCCAGCTCACCTACAACACAGGGGATTGCTGAAAAACTGTTTTTT. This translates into CASSPTTQGIAEKLFF. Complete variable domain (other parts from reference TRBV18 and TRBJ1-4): NAGVMQNPRHLVRRRGQEARLRCSPMKGHSHVYWYRQLPEEGLKFMVYLQKENIIDESGMPKERFSAEFPKEGPSILRIQQVVRGDSAAYFCASSPTTQGIAEKLFFGSGTQLSVL.

CDR3 loop: CATSDLNRANTGELFF. The CDR3 DNA follows: TGTGCCACCAGTGATTTGAACAGGGCCAACACCGGGGAGCTGTTTTTT. V and J are TRBV24-1 and TRBJ2-2, with a weak D call TRBD1 (6 bases). This CDR3 has 16 residues. The V and J ends lost 0 bases and 2 bases respectively, with 9 bases between them. Germline CDR1 KGHDR, CDR2 SFDVKD.

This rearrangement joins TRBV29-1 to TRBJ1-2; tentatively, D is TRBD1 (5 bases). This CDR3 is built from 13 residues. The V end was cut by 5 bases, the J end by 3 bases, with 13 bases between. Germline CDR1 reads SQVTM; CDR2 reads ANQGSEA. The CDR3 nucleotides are TGCAGCGTTAACACGGGGGGATACTATGGCTACACCTTC. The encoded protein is CSVNTGGYYGYTF.

This CDR3 is CASSDRALVIDTQYF. The CDR3 bases are TGTGCCAGCAGTGATCGGGCACTAGTAATAGATACGCAGTATTTT. This chain joins TRBV2 and TRBJ2-3; maybe TRBD2 (5 bases). The CDR3 is made up of 15 amino acids. The germline V and J ends were trimmed by 3 bases and 5 bases, with 15 bases remaining between them. Germline V CDR1 and CDR2: SNHLY, FYNNEI.

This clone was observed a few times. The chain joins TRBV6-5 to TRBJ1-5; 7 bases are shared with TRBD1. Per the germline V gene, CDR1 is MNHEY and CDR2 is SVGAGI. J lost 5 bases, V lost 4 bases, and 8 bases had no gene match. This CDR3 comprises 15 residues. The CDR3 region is CASSSPGQTYQPQHF. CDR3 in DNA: TGTGCCAGCAGTTCTCCGGGACAGACATATCAGCCCCAGCATTTT.

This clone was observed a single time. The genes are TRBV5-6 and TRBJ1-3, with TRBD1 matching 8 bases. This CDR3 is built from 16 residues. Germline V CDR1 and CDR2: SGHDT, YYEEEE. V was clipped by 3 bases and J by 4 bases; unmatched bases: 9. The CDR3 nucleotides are TGTGCCAGCAGCTGGGGGACAGGTAGCATCGGAAACACCATATATTTT. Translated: CASSWGTGSIGNTIYF.

CDR3 amino acids: CASSVAFQGSPLHF. DNA of the CDR3: TGTGCCAGCAGCGTAGCTTTTCAGGGGTCACCCCTCCACTTT. The rearrangement uses TRBV9 and TRBJ1-6; D is possibly TRBD1 (6 bases). The CDR3 loop spans 14 amino acids. Germline CDR1 and CDR2: SGDLS and YYNGEE. The germline V and J ends were trimmed by 0 bases and 10 bases, with 11 bases remaining between them.

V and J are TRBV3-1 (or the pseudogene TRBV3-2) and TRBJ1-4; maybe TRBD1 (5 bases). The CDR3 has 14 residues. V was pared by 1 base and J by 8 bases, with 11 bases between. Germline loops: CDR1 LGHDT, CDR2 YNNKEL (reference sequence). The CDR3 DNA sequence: TGTGCCAGCAGCCAAGCAACTAACAGGGAAAAACTGTTTTTT. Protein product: CASSQATNREKLFF.

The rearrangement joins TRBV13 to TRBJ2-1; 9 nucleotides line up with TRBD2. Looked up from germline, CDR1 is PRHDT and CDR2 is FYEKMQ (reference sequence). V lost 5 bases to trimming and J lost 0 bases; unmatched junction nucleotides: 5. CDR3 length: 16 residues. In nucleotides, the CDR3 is TGTGCCAGCAGCATTAGCGGGAGACCCTCCTACAATGAGCAGTTCTTC. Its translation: CASSISGRPSYNEQFF.

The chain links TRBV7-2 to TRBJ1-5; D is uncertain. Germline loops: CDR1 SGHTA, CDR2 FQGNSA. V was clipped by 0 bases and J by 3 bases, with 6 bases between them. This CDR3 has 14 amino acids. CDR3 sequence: CASSLARSNQPQHF. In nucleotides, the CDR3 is TGTGCCAGCAGCTTAGCGCGGTCCAATCAGCCCCAGCATTTT.

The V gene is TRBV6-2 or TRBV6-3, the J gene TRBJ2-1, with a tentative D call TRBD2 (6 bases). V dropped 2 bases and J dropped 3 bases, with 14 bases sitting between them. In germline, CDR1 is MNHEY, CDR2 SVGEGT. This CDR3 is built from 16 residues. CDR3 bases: TGTGCCAGCAGTTACGGTGCCCAGCGGGTCTACAATGAGCAGTTCTTC. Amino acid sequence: CASSYGAQRVYNEQFF.

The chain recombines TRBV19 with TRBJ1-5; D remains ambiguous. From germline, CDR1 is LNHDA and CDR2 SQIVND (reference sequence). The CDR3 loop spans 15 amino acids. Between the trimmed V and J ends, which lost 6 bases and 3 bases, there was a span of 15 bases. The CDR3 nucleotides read TGTGCCAGTAGCACCCCGGAGCAGTACAATCAGCCCCAGCATTTT. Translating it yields CASSTPEQYNQPQHF.

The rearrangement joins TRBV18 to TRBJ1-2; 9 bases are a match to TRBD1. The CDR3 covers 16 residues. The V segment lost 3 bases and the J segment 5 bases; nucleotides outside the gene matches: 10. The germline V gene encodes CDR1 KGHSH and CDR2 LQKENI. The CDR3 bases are TGTGCCAGCTCACCCCCCGGGACAGGGATCGGGTATGGCTACACCTTC. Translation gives CASSPPGTGIGYGYTF.

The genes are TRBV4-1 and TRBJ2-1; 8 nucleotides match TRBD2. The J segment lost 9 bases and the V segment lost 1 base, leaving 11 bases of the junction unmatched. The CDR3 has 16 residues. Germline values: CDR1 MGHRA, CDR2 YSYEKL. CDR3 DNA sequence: TGCGCCAGCAGCCAAGGGGCAATAGCGGGACGTGGTGAGCAGTTCTTC. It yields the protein CASSQGAIAGRGEQFF.

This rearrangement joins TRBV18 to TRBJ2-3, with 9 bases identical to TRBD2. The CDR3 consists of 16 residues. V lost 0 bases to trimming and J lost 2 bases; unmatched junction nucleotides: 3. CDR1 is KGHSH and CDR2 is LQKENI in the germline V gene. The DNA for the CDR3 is TGTGCCAGCTCACCACCGGCTAGCGGGACCACAGATACGCAGTATTTT. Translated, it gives CASSPPASGTTDTQYF.

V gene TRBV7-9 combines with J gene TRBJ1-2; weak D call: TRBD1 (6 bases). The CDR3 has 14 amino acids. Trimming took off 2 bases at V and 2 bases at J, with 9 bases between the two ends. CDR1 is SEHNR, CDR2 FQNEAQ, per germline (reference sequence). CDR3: CASSLQGFNYGYTF. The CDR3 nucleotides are TGTGCCAGCAGCTTACAGGGGTTCAACTATGGCTACACCTTC.

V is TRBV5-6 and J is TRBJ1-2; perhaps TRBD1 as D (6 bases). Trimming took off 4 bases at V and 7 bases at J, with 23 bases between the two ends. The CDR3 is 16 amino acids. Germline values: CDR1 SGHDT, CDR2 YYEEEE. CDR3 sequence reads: CASSRARGGSLGGYTF. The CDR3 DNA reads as TGTGCCAGCAGCCGTGCGCGCGGGGGCTCGCTAGGTGGCTACACCTTC.

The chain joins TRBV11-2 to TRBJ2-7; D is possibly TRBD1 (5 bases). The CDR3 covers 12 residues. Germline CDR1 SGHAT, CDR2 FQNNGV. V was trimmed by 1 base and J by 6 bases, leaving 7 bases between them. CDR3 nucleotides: TGTGCCAGCAGCTTAGTGGGGCTCGAGCAGTACGTC. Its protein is CASSLVGLEQYV.